A selection of T cell receptor beta chains follows, all from one sample in a study of T cells in Graves' hyperthyroidism and ophthalmopathy. TCRdb analysed the multiplex PCR reads with MiXCR anew, one entry per CDR3 protein. The table has roughly 740,000 distinct CDR3 sequences, approximately 16% seen once. Sequenced: blood. Receptor source: a man between 18 and 29 years old with Graves' hyperthyroidism. Each CDR3 is given with its conserved first and last residue. Fields, in order: V gene, D gene, J gene, clone size, CDR3 protein, CDR3 DNA. D genes are given only for firm matches. Not all rows give a size; the values are once, few, many and, for expanded clones, a class.

V: TRBV19; D: .; J: TRBJ2-1; size: .; CDR3: CASRSGVGEQFF; DNA: TGTGCCAGTAGGTCGGGTGTTGGAGAGCAGTTCTTC
V: TRBV6-5; D: TRBD2; J: TRBJ2-1; size: few; CDR3: CASSYATSGTDNEQFF; DNA: TGTGCCAGCAGTTACGCCACTAGCGGGACAGACAATGAGCAGTTCTTC
V: TRBV28; D: .; J: TRBJ2-7; size: .; CDR3: CASSLLPSLAHEQYF; DNA: TGTGCCAGCAGTTTACTCCCCTCGCTAGCCCACGAGCAGTACTTC
V: TRBV20-1; D: TRBD1; J: TRBJ1-1; size: .; CDR3: CSANRGSNTEAFF; DNA: TGCAGTGCTAACAGGGGGTCGAACACTGAAGCTTTCTTT
V: TRBV12-3/TRBV12-4; D: .; J: TRBJ2-1; size: many; CDR3: CASSLETPADEQFF; DNA: TGTGCCAGCAGTTTGGAGACTCCTGCCGATGAGCAGTTCTTC
V: TRBV6-1; D: .; J: TRBJ2-1; size: .; CDR3: CASKCLLPLENEQFF; DNA: TGTGCCAGCAAGTGCCTACTACCACTAGAAAATGAGCAGTTCTTC
V: TRBV28; D: .; J: TRBJ2-2; size: .; CDR3: CASSAWNTGKLFF; DNA: TGTGCCAGCAGTGCTTGGAACACCGGGAAGCTGTTTTTT
V: TRBV7-2; D: TRBD2; J: TRBJ2-1; size: many; CDR3: CASSSRTSGSMNEQFF; DNA: TGTGCCAGCAGCTCGAGGACTAGCGGGAGCATGAATGAGCAGTTCTTC
V: TRBV19; D: TRBD2; J: TRBJ2-1; size: .; CDR3: CASSIQAGGGFNEQFF; DNA: TGTGCCAGTAGTATTCAAGCGGGAGGTGGCTTCAATGAGCAGTTCTTC
V: TRBV7-2; D: .; J: TRBJ2-1; size: few; CDR3: CASSWTVDNEQFF; DNA: TGTGCCAGCAGTTGGACAGTCGACAATGAGCAGTTCTTC
V: TRBV2; D: TRBD1; J: TRBJ2-3; size: .; CDR3: CASRSGQGPDTQYF; DNA: TGTGCCAGCAGATCGGGACAGGGGCCAGATACGCAGTATTTT
V: TRBV9; D: .; J: TRBJ2-3; size: few; CDR3: CASSGVGTDTQYF; DNA: TGTGCCAGCAGCGGCGTGGGCACAGATACGCAGTATTTT
V: TRBV12-3/TRBV12-4; D: .; J: TRBJ2-1; size: few; CDR3: CASSWAASGEQFF; DNA: TGTGCCAGCTCCTGGGCGGCGTCTGGTGAGCAGTTCTTC
V: TRBV7-9; D: .; J: TRBJ2-5; size: .; CDR3: CATIALRGQETQYF; DNA: TGTGCCACTATTGCCCTCCGAGGCCAAGAGACCCAGTACTTC
V: TRBV6-2/TRBV6-3; D: TRBD1; J: TRBJ2-1; size: many; CDR3: CASSTGTGGFYEQFF; DNA: TGTGCCAGCAGTACCGGGACAGGGGGCTTTTATGAGCAGTTCTTC
V: TRBV25-1; D: .; J: TRBJ1-2; size: few; CDR3: CASSARRPGIGAGYGYTF; DNA: TGTGCCAGCAGTGCCCGTCGACCGGGCATAGGGGCCGGTTATGGCTACACCTTC
V: TRBV10-2; D: .; J: TRBJ2-1; size: .; CDR3: CASSEEGGGANNEQFF; DNA: TGCGCCAGCAGTGAAGAGGGCGGGGGCGCGAACAATGAGCAGTTCTTC
V: TRBV19; D: .; J: TRBJ2-1; size: .; CDR3: CATSKADWRSSYNEQFF; DNA: TGTGCCACCTCAAAAGCGGATTGGCGGTCCTCCTACAATGAGCAGTTCTTC
V: TRBV18; D: TRBD1; J: TRBJ2-3; size: many; CDR3: CASSPPLTGGQDTQYF; DNA: TGTGCCAGCTCACCACCGTTGACAGGGGGTCAAGATACGCAGTATTTT
V: TRBV12-5; D: .; J: TRBJ1-1; size: many; CDR3: CASAEGTEAFF; DNA: TGTGCTAGTGCAGAGGGTACTGAAGCTTTCTTT
V: TRBV3-1; D: .; J: TRBJ1-3; size: .; CDR3: CASSQDRGAGPKNTIYF; DNA: TGTGCCAGCAGCCAAGATAGGGGGGCAGGGCCTAAAAACACCATATATTTT
V: TRBV28; D: TRBD1; J: TRBJ1-2; size: many; CDR3: CASTTGQYGYTF; DNA: TGTGCCAGCACGACAGGGCAATATGGCTACACCTTC
V: TRBV6-2/TRBV6-3; D: .; J: TRBJ2-3; size: few; CDR3: CASSYSRTRSTSTDTQYF; DNA: TGTGCCAGCAGTTACTCCCGGACTCGAAGCACCAGCACAGATACGCAGTATTTT
V: TRBV7-7; D: .; J: TRBJ1-6; size: .; CDR3: CASSLVSPPLHF; DNA: TGTGCCAGCAGCTTAGTCAGTCCACCCCTCCACTTT
V: TRBV28; D: TRBD2; J: TRBJ2-5; size: few; CDR3: CASSLGGAMGGQETQYF; DNA: TGTGCCAGCAGTTTAGGGGGAGCTATGGGGGGGCAAGAGACCCAGTACTTC
V: TRBV5-1; D: .; J: TRBJ2-7; size: few; CDR3: CASSFQGGLDEQYF; DNA: TGCGCCAGCAGCTTTCAAGGGGGTCTCGACGAGCAGTACTTC
V: TRBV29-1; D: .; J: TRBJ2-7; size: few; CDR3: CSVEGQGGEQYF; DNA: TGCAGCGTTGAAGGGCAGGGGGGCGAGCAGTACTTC
V: TRBV4-3; D: TRBD1; J: TRBJ2-2; size: few; CDR3: CASSQGYAGGDGELFF; DNA: TGCGCCAGCAGCCAAGGATACGCAGGGGGAGACGGGGAGCTGTTTTTT
V: TRBV28; D: .; J: TRBJ1-1; size: many; CDR3: CASSSHSGENTEAFF; DNA: TGTGCCAGCAGTTCCCACAGCGGAGAGAACACTGAAGCTTTCTTT
V: TRBV29-1; D: .; J: TRBJ2-7; size: many; CDR3: CSVGTGYEQYF; DNA: TGCAGCGTAGGGACCGGCTACGAGCAGTACTTC
V: TRBV18; D: .; J: TRBJ2-7; size: many; CDR3: CASSSRRSSYEQYF; DNA: TGTGCCAGCTCAAGTCGGAGGTCCTCCTACGAGCAGTACTTC
V: TRBV29-1; D: TRBD1; J: TRBJ2-5; size: many; CDR3: CSVAPDRDRVTQYF; DNA: TGCAGCGTTGCCCCTGACAGGGATCGGGTGACCCAGTACTTC
V: TRBV24-1; D: TRBD1; J: TRBJ1-1; size: .; CDR3: CATSAPGTGGSRSVIFF; DNA: TGTGCCACCAGTGCTCCGGGGACAGGGGGGAGTCGGAGTGTTATATTCTTT
V: TRBV9; D: TRBD1; J: TRBJ1-1; size: .; CDR3: CASSGEGQKNTEAFF; DNA: TGTGCCAGCAGCGGGGAGGGACAGAAGAACACTGAAGCTTTCTTT
V: TRBV6-1; D: .; J: TRBJ2-7; size: many; CDR3: CASSESSGYEQYF; DNA: TGTGCCAGCAGCGAAAGTAGCGGCTACGAGCAGTACTTC
V: TRBV12-3/TRBV12-4; D: .; J: TRBJ2-1; size: few; CDR3: CASDSGTPNRHEQFF; DNA: TGTGCCTCGGACTCCGGGACTCCCAACCGCCATGAGCAGTTCTTC
V: TRBV6-5; D: TRBD2; J: TRBJ2-1; size: .; CDR3: CTSSYPLDRGGLAGGYYNEQFF; DNA: TGTACCAGCAGTTACCCCCTTGACAGGGGTGGTCTAGCGGGAGGTTACTACAATGAGCAGTTCTTC
V: TRBV20-1; D: TRBD2; J: TRBJ2-1; size: .; CDR3: CSARVPGRAHEQFF; DNA: TGCAGTGCTAGAGTCCCAGGGAGGGCCCATGAGCAGTTCTTC
V: TRBV6-1; D: .; J: TRBJ2-1; size: many; CDR3: CASSRVLVPSYNEQFF; DNA: TGTGCCAGCAGTAGGGTTCTTGTACCCTCCTACAATGAGCAGTTCTTC
V: TRBV20-1; D: TRBD1; J: TRBJ1-5; size: .; CDR3: CSACLGQGGQPQHF; DNA: TGCAGTGCTTGCCTGGGACAGGGGGGTCAGCCCCAGCATTTT
V: TRBV6-5; D: TRBD1; J: TRBJ2-6; size: few; CDR3: CASSYFLSGQGASGANVLTF; DNA: TGTGCCAGCAGTTACTTTCTGTCCGGACAGGGGGCTTCTGGGGCCAACGTCCTGACTTTC
V: TRBV3-1; D: TRBD1; J: TRBJ1-6; size: .; CDR3: CASSLQGGSNSPLHF; DNA: TGTGCCAGCAGCCTCCAGGGGGGGAGCAATTCACCCCTCCACTTT
V: TRBV4-1; D: TRBD1; J: TRBJ1-1; size: .; CDR3: CASSQVQGAGGTEAFF; DNA: TGCGCCAGCAGCCAAGTCCAGGGGGCAGGCGGAACTGAAGCTTTCTTT
V: TRBV2; D: .; J: TRBJ1-1; size: many; CDR3: CASSGDPGTEAFF; DNA: TGTGCCAGCAGCGGGGACCCTGGAACTGAAGCTTTCTTT
V: TRBV20-1; D: TRBD2; J: TRBJ2-1; size: .; CDR3: CSALSGSTYNEQFF; DNA: TGCAGTGCCCTTAGCGGGAGTACCTACAATGAGCAGTTCTTC
V: TRBV28; D: .; J: TRBJ1-6; size: few; CDR3: CASARLVGHNSPLHF; DNA: TGTGCCAGCGCCCGGCTGGTAGGGCATAATTCACCCCTCCACTTT
V: TRBV28; D: .; J: TRBJ1-1; size: .; CDR3: CASRAGGRPNTEAFF; DNA: TGTGCCAGCAGGGCGGGTGGCAGACCGAACACTGAAGCTTTCTTT
V: TRBV5-1; D: .; J: TRBJ2-5; size: .; CDR3: CASSLAGANQETQYF; DNA: TGCGCCAGCAGCTTGGCCGGGGCTAACCAAGAGACCCAGTACTTC
V: TRBV12-3/TRBV12-4; D: .; J: TRBJ1-2; size: many; CDR3: CASSLPTGQGGYTF; DNA: TGTGCCAGCAGCCTCCCGACAGGCCAGGGCGGCTACACCTTC
V: TRBV28; D: TRBD1; J: TRBJ2-7; size: many; CDR3: CASSVGGQGAYEQYF; DNA: TGTGCCAGCAGTGTCGGGGGACAGGGGGCCTACGAGCAGTACTTC